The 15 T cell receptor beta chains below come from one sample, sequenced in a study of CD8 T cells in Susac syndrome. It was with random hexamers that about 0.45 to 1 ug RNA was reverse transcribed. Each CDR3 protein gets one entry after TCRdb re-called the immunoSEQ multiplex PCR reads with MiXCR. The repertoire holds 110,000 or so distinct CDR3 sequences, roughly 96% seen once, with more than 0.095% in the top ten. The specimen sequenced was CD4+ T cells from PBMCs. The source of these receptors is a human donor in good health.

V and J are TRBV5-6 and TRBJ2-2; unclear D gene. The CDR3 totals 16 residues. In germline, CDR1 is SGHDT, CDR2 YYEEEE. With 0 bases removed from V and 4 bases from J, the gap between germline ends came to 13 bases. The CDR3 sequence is CASSLGPFRVTGELFF. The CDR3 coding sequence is TGTGCCAGCAGCTTGGGGCCATTCAGAGTCACCGGGGAGCTGTTTTTT.

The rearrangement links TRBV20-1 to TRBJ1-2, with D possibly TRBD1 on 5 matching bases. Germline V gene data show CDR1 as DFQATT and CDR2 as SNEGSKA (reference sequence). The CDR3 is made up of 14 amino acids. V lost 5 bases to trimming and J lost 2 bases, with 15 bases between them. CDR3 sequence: CSAYPTVENYGYTF. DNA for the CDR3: TGCAGTGCTTATCCGACAGTGGAGAACTATGGCTACACCTTC.

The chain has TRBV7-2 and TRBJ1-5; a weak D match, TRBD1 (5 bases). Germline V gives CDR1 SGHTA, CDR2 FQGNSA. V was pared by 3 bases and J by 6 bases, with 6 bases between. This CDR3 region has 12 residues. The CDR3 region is CASSFDSQPQHF. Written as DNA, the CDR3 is TGTGCCAGCAGCTTCGACAGTCAGCCCCAGCATTTT.

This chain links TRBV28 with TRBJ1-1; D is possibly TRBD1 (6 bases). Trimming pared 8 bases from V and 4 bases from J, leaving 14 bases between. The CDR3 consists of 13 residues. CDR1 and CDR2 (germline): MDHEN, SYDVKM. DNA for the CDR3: TGTGCCAGCCGAGACAGGTTGGGCACTGAAGCTTTCTTT. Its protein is CASRDRLGTEAFF.

In DNA form, the CDR3 reads TGTGCCAGCAGCCAAGAGGCGGATACGCAGTATTTT. Amino acids: CASSQEADTQYF. The chain combines TRBV4-2 with TRBJ2-3; no definite D call. This CDR3 comprises 12 residues. Germline V gene lookup returns CDR1 LGHNA and CDR2 YNFKEQ. Deletions cut 0 bases from V and 6 bases from J, with 4 bases between.

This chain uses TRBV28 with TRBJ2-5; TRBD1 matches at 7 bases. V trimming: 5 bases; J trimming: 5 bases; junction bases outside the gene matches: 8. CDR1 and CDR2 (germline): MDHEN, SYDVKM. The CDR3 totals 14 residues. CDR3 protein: CASSRNHRGETQYF. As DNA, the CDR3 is TGTGCCAGCAGTCGCAACCACAGGGGTGAGACCCAGTACTTC. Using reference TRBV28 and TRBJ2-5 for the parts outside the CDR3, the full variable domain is DVKVTQSSRYLVKRTGEKVFLECVQDMDHENMFWYRQDPGLGLRLIYFSYDVKMKEKGDIPEGYSVSREKKERFSLILESASTNQTSMYLCASSRNHRGETQYFGPGTRLLVL.

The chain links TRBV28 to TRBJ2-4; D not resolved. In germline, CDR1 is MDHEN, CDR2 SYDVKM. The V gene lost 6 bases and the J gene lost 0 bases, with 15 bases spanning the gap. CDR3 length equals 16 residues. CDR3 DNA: TGTGCCAGCAGCCTCTTCCTTATCCTAGCCAAAAACATTCAGTACTTC. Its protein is CASSLFLILAKNIQYF.

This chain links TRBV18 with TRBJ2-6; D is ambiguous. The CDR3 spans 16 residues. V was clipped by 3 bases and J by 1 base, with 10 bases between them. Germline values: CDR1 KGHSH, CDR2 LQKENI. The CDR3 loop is CASSPDRSSGANVLTF. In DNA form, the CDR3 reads TGTGCCAGCTCACCGGACCGTAGTTCTGGGGCCAACGTCCTGACTTTC.

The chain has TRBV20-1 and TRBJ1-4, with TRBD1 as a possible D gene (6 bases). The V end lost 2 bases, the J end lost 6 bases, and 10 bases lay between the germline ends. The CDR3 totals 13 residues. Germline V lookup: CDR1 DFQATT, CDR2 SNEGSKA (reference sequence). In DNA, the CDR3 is TGCAGTGCTAGAAGGGGGGAGTATGAAAAACTGTTTTTT. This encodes CSARRGEYEKLFF.

For the CDR3, the DNA is TGCAGTGCGCCCCCGGGACATCGGAACACTGAAGCTTTCTTT. Protein product: CSAPPGHRNTEAFF. The chain couples TRBV20-1 to TRBJ1-1; TRBD1 is a possible D gene (6 bases). V gave up 6 bases and J gave up 1 base, with 15 bases separating them. The germline V gene has CDR1 DFQATT and CDR2 SNEGSKA (reference sequence). This CDR3 spans 14 amino acids.

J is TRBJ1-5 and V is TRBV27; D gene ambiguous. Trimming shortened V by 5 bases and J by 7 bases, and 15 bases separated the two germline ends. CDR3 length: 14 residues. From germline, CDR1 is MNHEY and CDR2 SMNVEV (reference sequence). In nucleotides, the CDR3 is TGTGCCAGCAGTCCCCGACGTGGAGGACAGCCCCAGCATTTT. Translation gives CASSPRRGGQPQHF.

The CDR3 DNA follows: TGTGCCAGCAGCGTAACGGGGACAGGGGGCTGGGGCTACACCTTC. This translates into CASSVTGTGGWGYTF. The chain recombines TRBV9 with TRBJ1-2; TRBD1 matches 12 bases. The germline V gene has CDR1 SGDLS and CDR2 YYNGEE. This CDR3 is built from 15 residues. With V trimmed by 1 base and J by 8 bases, 6 bases remained unmatched. Using reference TRBV9 and TRBJ1-2 for the parts outside the CDR3, the full variable domain is DSGVTQTPKHLITATGQRVTLRCSPRSGDLSVYWYQQSLDQGLQFLIQYYNGEERAKGNILERFSAQQFPDLHSELNLSSLELGDSALYFCASSVTGTGGWGYTFGSGTRLTVV.

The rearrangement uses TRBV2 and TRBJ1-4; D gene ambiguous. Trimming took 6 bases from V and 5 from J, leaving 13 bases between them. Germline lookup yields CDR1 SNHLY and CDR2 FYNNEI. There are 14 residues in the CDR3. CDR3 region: CASRPTSRNEKLFF. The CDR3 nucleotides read TGTGCCAGCAGGCCCACCAGCAGGAATGAAAAACTGTTTTTT. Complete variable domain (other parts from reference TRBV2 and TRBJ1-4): EPEVTQTPSHQVTQMGQEVILRCVPISNHLYFYWYRQILGQKVEFLVSFYNNEISEKSEIFDDQFSVERPDGSNFTLKIRSTKLEDSAMYFCASRPTSRNEKLFFGSGTQLSVL.

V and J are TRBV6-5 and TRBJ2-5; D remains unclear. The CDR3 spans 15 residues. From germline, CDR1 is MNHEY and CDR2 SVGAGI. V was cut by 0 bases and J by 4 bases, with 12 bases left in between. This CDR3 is CASSYSGHNRETQYF. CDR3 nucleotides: TGTGCCAGCAGTTACTCGGGCCACAATCGAGAGACCCAGTACTTC.

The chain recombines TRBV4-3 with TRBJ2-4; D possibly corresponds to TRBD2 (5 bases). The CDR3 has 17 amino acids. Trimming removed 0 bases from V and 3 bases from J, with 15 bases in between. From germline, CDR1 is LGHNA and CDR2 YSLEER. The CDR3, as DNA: TGCGCCAGCAGCCAAGACCTATCGATGGGGAGCAAAAACATTCAGTACTTC. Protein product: CASSQDLSMGSKNIQYF.